This T cell receptor (beta chain) was identified during a study of T cells in localized non-small cell lung cancer. Findings and caveats of the study: Investigators sequenced only a single tumor region, leaving heterogeneity possible. The appearance of a median roughly 56 of the top 100 tumor clones was seen in adjacent lung. Uninvolved adjacent lung had higher T cell clonality than tumor and all other tissues. Among blood samples, higher T cell density accompanied longer overall survival.

Measured with immunoSEQ multiplex PCR; TCRdb has only the in-frame clones, and not every one. The table includes under 40,000 clones, roughly 90% detected once. Worth noting for this clone: Its antigen is undetermined.

This sequence was found in a woman aged 35 to 70 with stage I lung adenocarcinoma. Sample: peripheral blood, taken before any cancer treatment.

CDR3 in amino acids: CASSLWAGPDGYTF. The CDR3 DNA follows: TGTGCCAGCAGCTTATGGGCAGGCCCCGATGGCTACACCTTC. This sequence joins TRBV7-2 and TRBJ1-2; D is undetermined. Germline CDR1 SGHTA, CDR2 FQGNSA. V was pared by 2 bases and J by 6 bases, with 13 bases between. CDR3 length: 14 residues.